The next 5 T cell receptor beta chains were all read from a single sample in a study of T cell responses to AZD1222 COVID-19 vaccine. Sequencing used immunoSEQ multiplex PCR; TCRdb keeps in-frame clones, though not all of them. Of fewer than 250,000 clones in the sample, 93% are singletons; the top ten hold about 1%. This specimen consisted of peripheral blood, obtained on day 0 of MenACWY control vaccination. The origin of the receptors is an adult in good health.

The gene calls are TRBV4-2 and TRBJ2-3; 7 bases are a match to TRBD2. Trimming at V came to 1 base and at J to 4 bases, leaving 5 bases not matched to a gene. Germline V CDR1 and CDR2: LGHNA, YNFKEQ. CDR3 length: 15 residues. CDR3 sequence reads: CASSQAGGIPDTQYF. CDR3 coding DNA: TGTGCCAGCAGCCAAGCGGGGGGTATTCCAGATACGCAGTATTTT.

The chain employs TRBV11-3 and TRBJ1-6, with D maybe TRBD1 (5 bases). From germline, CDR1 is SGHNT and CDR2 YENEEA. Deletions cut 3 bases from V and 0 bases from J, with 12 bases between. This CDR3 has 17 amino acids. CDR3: CASSFVQESSYNSPLHF. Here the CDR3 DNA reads TGTGCCAGCAGCTTTGTACAGGAGAGCTCCTATAATTCACCCCTCCACTTT.

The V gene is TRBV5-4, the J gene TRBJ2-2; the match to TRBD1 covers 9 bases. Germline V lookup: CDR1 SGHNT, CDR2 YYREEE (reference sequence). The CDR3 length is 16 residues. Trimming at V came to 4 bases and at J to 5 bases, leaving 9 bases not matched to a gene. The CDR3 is CASSLYRGQGTGELFF. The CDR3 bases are TGTGCCAGCAGCCTCTACAGGGGGCAGGGGACCGGGGAGCTGTTTTTT.

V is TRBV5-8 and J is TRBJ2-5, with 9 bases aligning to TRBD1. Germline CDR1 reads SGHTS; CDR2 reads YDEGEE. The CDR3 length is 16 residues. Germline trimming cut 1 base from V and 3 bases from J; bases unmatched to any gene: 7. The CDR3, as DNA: TGTGCCAGCAGCTTGTTTGGGACAGGGACGGAAGAGACCCAGTACTTC. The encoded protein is CASSLFGTGTEETQYF. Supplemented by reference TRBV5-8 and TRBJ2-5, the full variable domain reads EAGVTQSPTHLIKTRGQQATLRCSPISGHTSVYWYQQALGLGLQFLLWYDEGEERNRGNFPPRFSGRQFPNYSSELNVNALELEDSALYLCASSLFGTGTEETQYFGPGTRLLVL.

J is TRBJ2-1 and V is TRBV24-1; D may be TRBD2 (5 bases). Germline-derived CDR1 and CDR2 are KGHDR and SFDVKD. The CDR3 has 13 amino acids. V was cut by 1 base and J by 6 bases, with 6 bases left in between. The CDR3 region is CATSDFRGNEQFF. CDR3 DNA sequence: TGTGCCACCAGTGATTTTCGGGGCAATGAGCAGTTCTTC.